Described below is a single TCR beta chain sequence and its context. Each participant's cohort was designated according to participant-reported clinical history. Trimming removed 6 bases from V and 5 bases from J, with 11 bases in between. The CDR3 is made up of 13 amino acids. Germline values: CDR1 SGHAT, CDR2 FQNNGV. The table came from immunoSEQ multiplex PCR; TCRdb's copy has only in-frame clones and leaves some out. Seen here are 210,000 or so clones, 83% observed once, and the top ten hold about 4.8%. The record originates from a study of blood T cell repertoires in COVID-19. Background on the study: Nucleic acid was either cDNA or gDNA, and it came from T cells, B-cell-depleted T cells, or PBMCs.

Sequencing was done on a sample of PBMCs or T cells enriched from blood (not recorded which). The chain links TRBV11-2 to TRBJ2-1; D perhaps matches TRBD2 (6 bases). This clonotype was sampled from a woman between 50 and 59 years old who had been exposed to COVID-19. The CDR3 DNA sequence: TGTGCCAGCAGGGGAGGAATAAACAATGAGCAGTTCTTC. Translating gives CASRGGINNEQFF.